This TCR beta chain derives from a study of monozygotic twins with inflammatory bowel disease. Via template switching, UMIs carrying a 6-nucleotide sample barcode were introduced. TCRdb reprocessed the 5' RACE reads and keeps a single row for each CDR3 protein, giving no DNA. The sample has some 150,000 distinct CDR3 sequences. The CDR3 covers 12 residues. Germline values: CDR1 LNHDA, CDR2 SQIVND (reference sequence). The source is a human donor with ulcerative colitis or Crohn's disease, or a healthy co-twin of an affected twin (not recorded which). Sequencing was carried out using blood. This chain joins TRBV19 and TRBJ1-1; TCRdb indicates TRBD1, and absent DNA this call remains unverified. CDR3 loop: CATGQRHGEAFF.